Listed here are 20 T cell receptor beta chains from one sample, sequenced in a study of Graves' ophthalmopathy and Graves' hyperthyroidism. The authors amplified TCR beta CDR3 regions from RNA transcripts. The first-round RT-PCR employed HTBI primers together with the Qiagen OneStep RT-PCR kit. A multiplex PCR was then performed as the second round. TCRdb re-derived calls from the multiplex PCR reads in MiXCR, one entry per CDR3 protein. The sample holds 900,000 to 1,200,000 distinct CDR3 sequences, less than 45% seen once. Sequences were obtained from peripheral blood or thyroid tissue (not recorded which). These receptors were obtained from an adult man with Graves' hyperthyroidism.

This clonotype turned up a few times. J is TRBJ1-4 and V is TRBV4-3; TRBD1 aligns across 12 bases. The CDR3 contains 17 residues. Germline values: CDR1 LGHNA, CDR2 YSLEER. V trimming: 2 bases; J trimming: 4 bases; junction bases outside the gene matches: 5. The DNA for the CDR3 is TGCGCCAGCAGCCAACAGGGACAGGGGGCGATTAATGAAAAACTGTTTTTT. It encodes CASSQQGQGAINEKLFF.

J is TRBJ2-5 and V is TRBV20-1; D may correspond to TRBD1 or TRBD2 (5 bases each). V was clipped by 8 bases and J by 5 bases, with 12 bases between them. The CDR3 covers 11 residues. Germline CDR1 DFQATT, CDR2 SNEGSKA (reference sequence). Written as DNA, the CDR3 is TGCAGTCTCGGGACCGCCGAGACCCAGTACTTC. It translates to CSLGTAETQYF.

The rearrangement joins TRBV7-2 to TRBJ1-5; D gene ambiguous. From germline, CDR1 is SGHTA and CDR2 FQGNSA. V shed 6 bases and J shed 9 bases, with 6 bases lying between them. This CDR3 has 10 residues. This CDR3 reads CASRSGPQHF. CDR3 nucleotides: TGTGCCAGCAGATCCGGGCCCCAGCATTTT.

Ten or more counts support this clonotype. This chain uses TRBV29-1 with TRBJ2-2; 14 bases match TRBD2. CDR1 and CDR2 (germline): SQVTM, ANQGSEA. With 3 bases clipped from V and 4 bases from J, the junction kept 7 bases outside the gene matches. The CDR3 covers 17 residues. CDR3 amino acids: CSVETSGGAGGTGELFF. CDR3 DNA sequence: TGCAGCGTTGAGACTAGCGGGGGGGCCGGGGGCACCGGGGAGCTGTTTTTT.

The rearrangement uses TRBV7-9 and TRBJ2-5, with 12 bases matching TRBD2. Trimming removed 5 bases from V and 0 bases from J; junction bases left unmatched: 10. Germline V gene lookup returns CDR1 SEHNR and CDR2 FQNEAQ (reference sequence). The CDR3 runs 18 residues. The CDR3 here is CASSPLLAGGSYQETQYF. The DNA for the CDR3 is TGTGCCAGCAGCCCTCTACTAGCGGGGGGATCGTACCAAGAGACCCAGTACTTC.

This clonotype has more than one count but fewer than ten. This chain links TRBV19 with TRBJ1-5, with D perhaps TRBD1 (5 bases). The CDR3 covers 16 residues. Between the trimmed V and J ends, which lost 6 bases and 1 base, there was a span of 16 bases. Germline-derived CDR1 and CDR2 are LNHDA and SQIVND (reference sequence). DNA for the CDR3: TGTGCCAGTAGCCACCGGGGGGGAATCAGCAATCAGCCCCAGCATTTT. This codes for CASSHRGGISNQPQHF.

This clonotype occurred a few times. The rearrangement uses TRBV4-1 and TRBJ1-5; 11 bases are shared with TRBD1. Losses at the gene ends were 4 bases for V and 6 bases for J; bases not matched to a gene: 11. Germline values: CDR1 MGHRA, CDR2 YSYEKL. The CDR3 consists of 17 residues. The CDR3 DNA is TGCGCCAGCAGCCTTAGAGGACAGGGGGCTTCGAGTCAGCCCCAGCATTTT. This sequence encodes CASSLRGQGASSQPQHF.

The genes are TRBV7-9 and TRBJ1-5, with 7 nucleotides matching TRBD1. Germline values: CDR1 SEHNR, CDR2 FQNEAQ (reference sequence). The CDR3 has 15 residues. V lost 5 bases and J lost 6; bases outside the gene matches: 10. The CDR3 DNA follows: TGTGCCAGCAGCCCCGAGACAGGGAGGCGTCAGCCCCAGCATTTT. This translates into CASSPETGRRQPQHF.

The table lists this clonotype with a few counts. The CDR3 DNA is TGTGCCAGCAGCGTGGGGACTAGCGGGATGCAGTACTTC. Residues: CASSVGTSGMQYF. The V and J genes are TRBV9 and TRBJ2-7; 13 bases are a match to TRBD2. Trimming took 2 bases from V and 9 from J; bases not matched to a gene: 2. The length of the CDR3 is 13 residues. Germline CDR1 SGDLS, CDR2 YYNGEE.

The chain combines TRBV29-1 with TRBJ2-7, with TRBD2 identical over 8 bases. The CDR3 loop spans 10 amino acids. V gave up 7 bases and J gave up 10 bases; unmatched junction bases: 6. The germline V gene encodes CDR1 SQVTM and CDR2 ANQGSEA. CDR3 loop: CSASGGNQYF. CDR3 nucleotides: TGCAGCGCGAGCGGGGGTAATCAGTACTTC.

The chain couples TRBV14 to TRBJ2-2; TRBD2 aligns across 11 bases. The CDR3 is 16 amino acids. The junction had 5 bases not matched to a gene; V was cut back by 4 bases and J by 4 bases. Germline CDR1 reads SGHDN; CDR2 reads FVKESK. CDR3: CASSRFGTSGTGELFF. For the CDR3, the DNA is TGTGCCAGCAGCCGGTTTGGGACTAGCGGCACCGGGGAGCTGTTTTTT.

This clonotype has at least ten counts. The gene calls are TRBV2 and TRBJ1-1; maybe TRBD1 (5 bases). CDR1 and CDR2 from the germline V gene are SNHLY and FYNNEI. V lost 7 bases, J lost 1 base, and 10 bases lay in between. This CDR3 contains 13 residues. This CDR3 is CASKGQGNTEAFF. CDR3 nucleotide sequence: TGTGCCAGCAAGGGGCAGGGGAACACTGAAGCTTTCTTT.

The J gene is TRBJ2-5, the V gene TRBV7-2, with 12 bases identical to TRBD1. V lost 5 bases and J lost 7; bases outside the gene matches: 8. Germline CDR1 is SGHTA and CDR2 is FQGNSA. This CDR3 comprises 15 residues. CDR3 in amino acids: CASSQGQGALATQYF. The CDR3 nucleotides read TGTGCCAGCAGCCAGGGACAGGGGGCGCTTGCGACCCAGTACTTC.

The rearrangement joins TRBV7-8 to TRBJ1-2; no reliable D call. In germline, CDR1 is SGHVS, CDR2 FQNEAQ. The CDR3 spans 17 residues. Trimming cost V 8 bases and J 4 bases, with 26 bases left between them. The CDR3 reads CASSPPGRLSAGYGYTF. CDR3 coding DNA: TGTGCCAGCTCACCACCTGGGAGACTAAGTGCTGGCTATGGCTACACCTTC.

This clonotype was observed many times. CDR3 in DNA: TGTGCCAGCAGCTTTGACAGGGAGGGGTATGGCTACACCTTC. Protein: CASSFDREGYGYTF. This rearrangement joins TRBV7-8 to TRBJ1-2, with 7 bases identical to TRBD1. This CDR3 spans 14 amino acids. Trimming at V came to 3 bases and at J to 5 bases, leaving 6 bases not matched to a gene. Germline CDR1 reads SGHVS; CDR2 reads FQNEAQ.

A remark on this clonotype: A read error may explain this, as a much larger clone is one base away. This chain connects TRBV20-1 to TRBJ1-5; D possibly corresponds to TRBD1 (5 bases). Per the germline V gene, CDR1 is DFQATT and CDR2 is SNEGSKA (reference sequence). This CDR3 has 15 residues. V was trimmed by 0 bases and J by 0 bases, leaving 9 bases between them. The CDR3, as DNA: TGCAGTGCTAGAGATGGGGGAGCTAGCAATCAGCCCCAGCATTTT. This gives the protein CSARDGGASNQPQHF.

J is TRBJ2-7 and V is TRBV15, with D possibly matching TRBD1 (7 bases). CDR1 and CDR2 (germline): LNHNV, YYDKDF (reference sequence). This CDR3 spans 15 amino acids. V lost 3 bases and J 2 bases, leaving 14 bases between the germline ends. In DNA form, the CDR3 reads TGTGCCACCAGCAGCGGGGGCCAGGGGGCCTACGAGCAGTACTTC. Translating gives CATSSGGQGAYEQYF.

CDR3 bases: TGCAGTGCCTGGAGGGCACAGGGCGTGGAGACCCAGTACTTC. This encodes CSAWRAQGVETQYF. The chain has TRBV20-1 and TRBJ2-5; either TRBD1 or TRBD2 may fit D (6 bases each). The V and J ends lost 6 bases and 5 bases respectively, with 19 bases between them. The CDR3 has 14 amino acids. Germline V gene sequence: CDR1 DFQATT, CDR2 SNEGSKA (reference sequence).

This clonotype was seen a few times. V and J are TRBV5-1 and TRBJ1-2; tentative D call: TRBD1 (5 bases). This CDR3 comprises 17 residues. The germline V gene has CDR1 SGHRS and CDR2 YFSETQ. V gave up 2 bases and J gave up 0 bases, with 17 bases separating them. The CDR3 is CASSFRPLGDTNYGYTF. The DNA for the CDR3 is TGCGCCAGCAGCTTCCGGCCATTAGGGGATACTAACTATGGCTACACCTTC.

This clonotype occurred many times. The genes are TRBV29-1 and TRBJ1-1, with unresolved D. The germline V gene has CDR1 SQVTM and CDR2 ANQGSEA. Trimming pared 3 bases from V and 8 bases from J, leaving 16 bases between. The CDR3 contains 13 residues. In DNA, the CDR3 is TGCAGCGTTGAGTCGTCGGACCGATGGGAAGCTTTCTTT. Amino acid sequence: CSVESSDRWEAFF.